This note documents a single T cell receptor beta chain sequence. This receptor's antigen is unknown. The library was produced with the immunoSEQ multiplex PCR assay. The multiplex PCR relied on a mix of 60 forward primers for TCR Vbeta segments and 13 reverse primers for TCR Jbeta segments. The CDR3 region of rearranged TCR beta genes was amplified from genomic DNA with a multiplex PCR assay. Amplified TCR beta libraries were sequenced as 87-base-pair reads on the Illumina HiSeq System. The source study handled its data this way. A later analysis tallied 75 million to 95 million unique TCR beta chains across the 610 or so repertoires, and 10 million to 11 million of those chains were shared by two or more donors. Raw reads were error-corrected and collapsed into unique sequences by a nearest-neighbor algorithm in which closely related sequences were merged to remove PCR and sequencing errors. To assign V, D and J gene segments, CDR3 sequences were aligned to IMGT reference sequences. For a sequence to be retained, at least a six-nucleotide match to both a V gene segment and a J gene segment was required. Rearrangements were classified as productive when the CDR3 lacked stop codons and remained in frame with V and J, and all other rearrangements were classified as non-productive. CDR3 was defined by IMGT convention, running from the second conserved V-encoded cysteine to the conserved J-encoded phenylalanine. The earlier analysis of roughly 590 of the donors excluded sequences that lacked an unambiguous match to a single V gene segment. In an earlier analysis of some 590 of the donors, a V segment was called functional when productive rearrangements were above 56.7%, and segregating when the standard deviation between donors exceeded 5%. To diagnose cytomegalovirus status from the catalog of TCR beta chain sequences, a statistical classification framework was built. In a later analysis, V and J genes were assigned by comparing TCR nucleotide sequences against IMGT/GENE-DB human TR gene sequences. In a later analysis, CDR3 sequences and most-parsimonious VDJ recombination scenarios were assigned using the TCRdist pipeline. A later analysis defined each TCR beta chain by its CDR3 amino acid sequence plus V-gene family, and excluded reads lacking a unique V-gene family. A later analysis removed 592 highly shared, low-generation-probability nucleotide sequences to deal with suspected cross-contamination and a sequencing artifact. A later analysis calculated a clonal expansion index for each public chain from normalized within-repertoire ranks of inferred template counts. Generation probabilities in a later analysis came from a VDJ recombination model fitted to out-of-frame rearrangements, and those results were checked against IGoR. A later analysis scored TCR-TCR, TCR-HLA and TCR-CMV co-occurrence with hypergeometric tests, applying a repertoire-size bias correction to TCR pairs. In a later analysis, false discovery rates were estimated by permuting HLA or CMV assignments 20 times. In a later analysis, co-occurring TCRs were grouped using DBSCAN, and TCRdist sequence similarity was added for clustering within HLA-allele-positive subsets. For co-occurrence clustering, repertoires with fewer than 30,000 or more than 120,000 public chains were excluded, along with five or six repertoires with anomalous nucleotide sharing. TCRdb mirrors the immuneACCESS table, restricted to in-frame sequences. Some clones are absent from its copies; in checked studies, under half trace to an unresolved V gene, and the reason for the others is unknown. Clonal size and the V and J genes are those of that table, whereas D and trimming came from the DNA. The table for this sample lists some 70,000 clones. The ten largest clones take up 6.5% to 9.5% of the sample.

This specimen belongs to a study of cytomegalovirus exposure and HLA in healthy donors (TCRdb year 2017). Regarding the complete study: An earlier analysis of some 500 of the donors reported about 250 Gb of sequence data and some 120 million unique TCR beta sequences from 150 million to 200 million T cells. Besides the first cohort of approximately 670 subjects, a separate validation cohort made up of over a hundred different subjects was used. Donor age, sex, ethnicity and CMV serostatus were compiled together with the repertoire data. Among the roughly 400 genotyped donors, around 81% belonged to the genetic ancestry cluster associated with self-reported Caucasian donors. Rather than drawing on any new phenotypic data, the later analysis identified candidate immune exposures from TCR beta sequences and the way those sequences occurred across donors. An earlier analysis of around 580 of the donors used high-throughput TCR beta sequencing to judge whether each TCR beta V gene segment behaved as functional or pseudogenic. All discovery cohort repertoires had been generated using a single sequencing platform. Approximately 330 gigabases of sequencing data and 70 million to 95 million unique TCR sequences made up an early release that covered several hundred HLA-typed donors. The number of typed donors differed by locus: about 629-630 for A, B, C, DRB1 and DQB1; 500 to 550 for DQA1; some 590 for DPA1; and about 450 for DPB1. Across 398 genotyped donors of the cohort, an average of 235,054 unique TCR beta nucleotide sequences per donor were sequenced, and roughly 20% of those sequences were non-productive. A handful of DR-DQ haplotypes were handled as single units for association and clustering because linkage in the cohort was strong. Using immunosequencing, the study profiled T cell repertoires from about 610 subjects and related those repertoires to cytomegalovirus serostatus. In a later analysis, previously published TCR beta repertoires from 550 to 750 donors were re-analyzed and high-resolution HLA genotyping was added so that TCR occurrence patterns could be studied. To predict cytomegalovirus infection status, the study combined high-throughput TCR immunosequencing, statistical association of individual TCRs with disease status, and machine learning. The aim of the study was to test whether cataloging public T cell receptors could identify signatures of past pathogen exposure. HLA typing included class I and class II loci at four-digit resolution. A later genetic analysis used genome-wide SNP genotypes for about three fifths of the roughly 700 donors, treating that subset as a discovery cohort.

The cohort consisted of 670 or so healthy bone marrow donors. At the time of sampling, every cohort member was nominally healthy, though immune exposures that went unrecorded were likely present. The donor was CMV seropositive and belonged to the group of a few hundred seropositive cohort members. Every donor gave a peripheral blood sample, and the peripheral blood mononuclear cells from that sample were used for TCR beta sequencing. The Qiagen DNeasy Blood Extraction Kit was used to extract genomic DNA from the blood cell samples. Broad study findings and their caveats: In an earlier analysis of some 500 of the donors, most TCR beta V segments appeared in productive rearrangements about 87% or about 30% of the time, broadly matching IMGT annotations. The presence/absence analyses assumed that sequencing depth was roughly uniform across donors, and that assumption may not be true. A later genetic analysis associated a missense DCLRE1C variant with V-gene and J-gene trimming of TCR beta chains, and an independent cohort replicated the association. While some public TCRs were present in many individuals, most TCR sequences turned up only very rarely across donors. In a later analysis, 16,951 TCR beta sequences were associated with specific HLA alleles at a false discovery rate of 0.05. A total of 150 to 200 TCR beta chains were listed by the study as associated with cytomegalovirus. Over 15 rarely observed V segments, including chromosome 9 orphons, were excluded from the earlier analysis of 550 to 700 of the donors because counts were too low. Linkage disequilibrium might explain the correlated functional status among segregating V segments, but an unknown experimental factor could not be ruled out. Only TCR beta chains were sequenced in this cohort, and the absence of alpha or paired-chain data limited detectable features. A group of highly shared sequence variants was considered likely to be a technical artifact of the sequencing pipeline. Three of the identified cytomegalovirus-associated TCR beta chains were confirmed in vitro to be specific for cytomegalovirus antigens. The classifier was reported to diagnose cytomegalovirus status with high specificity and sensitivity in both the original cohort and the validation cohort. When HLA alleles, especially DR and DQ, strongly co-occurred, TCR associations were difficult to assign to individual alleles. The authors suggested that the approach could potentially be generalized to other disease states and immunological phenotypes. In a later analysis, TCR association rates were found to vary across HLA loci, with the most associated TCRs seen for DRB1 alleles and the fewest for HLA-C alleles. According to a later genetic analysis, donors in an Asian-associated ancestry cluster had fewer N-insertions in productive TCRs than the roughly 660-donor mean. Most CMV-associated TCR beta chains appeared to be HLA-restricted in a later analysis, and the HLA associations seemed to be driven largely by CMV exposure. In a later analysis, HLA-associated TCR beta chains were found to be more clonally expanded and to have lower generation probabilities than equally common non-associated chains. A further reported finding was that TCR beta sequences accurately predicted the HLA-A and HLA-B alleles for most subjects in the first cohort. In a later analysis, several top co-occurrence clusters were reported to appear linked to parvovirus B19, influenza, CMV and Epstein-Barr virus. HLA typing was unavailable for some donors at each locus, so association tests used only the typed subset. Immune exposure information for the cohort was limited to CMV serostatus.

Sequences were obtained from PBMCs. The clonotype comes from a female donor in good health and CMV-seropositive.

The bases read TGCGCCAGCAGCCCCCGATCCAGGGCCCCCGGGGAGCTGTTTTTT. The translation is CASSPRSRAPGELFF. The V and J segments used are TRBV4-3 and TRBJ2-2, and possibly TRBD1, on 5 matching bases. The CDR3 numbers 15 residues from cysteine through phenylalanine. This entry keeps only the CDR3 DNA: 45 bases, framed from base 1. V and J lose 4 bases and 6 bases, and a span of 15 bases separates them. Taken from the germline V gene, the CDR1 and CDR2 loops are LGHNA and YSLEER.